Listed below are T cell receptor beta chains from one sample, sequenced in a study of blood T cell repertoires in COVID-19. Sequencing was performed with immunoSEQ multiplex PCR; in TCRdb, only in-frame clones are kept and a portion is missing. Found here are fewer than 450,000 clones, under 95% of them singletons; the top ten hold around 3.5%. The sequenced sample consisted of peripheral blood. The receptors were sampled from a woman aged 18-35 years who had recovered from COVID-19. CDR3s include the opening cysteine and the closing phenylalanine or tryptophan. The D gene is left open where the match is weak. Only part of the rows carry a size: once, few, many, or a class if the clone is expanded.

V	D	J	size	DNA	CDR3
TRBV7-2	-	TRBJ1-2	-	TGTGCCAGCAGCTTAGTTAGTTATGGCTACACCTTC	CASSLVSYGYTF
TRBV7-6	TRBD2	TRBJ2-2	-	TGTGCTTCGTCGGCGGGAGGGCGGCGCACCGGGGAGCTGTTTTTT	CASSAGGRRTGELFF
TRBV10-3	-	TRBJ1-1	-	TGTGCCATCAGTTCCGAACAGGGGAACACTGAAGCTTTCTTT	CAISSEQGNTEAFF
TRBV19	-	TRBJ1-2	once	TGTGCCAGTAGTATAGATGGCAGGGTAAGGCTCTATGGCTACACCTTC	CASSIDGRVRLYGYTF
TRBV5-4	-	TRBJ2-1	-	TGTGCCAGCAGCTTGGGCGGGGAAGGGGCCGAGGAGCAGTTCTTC	CASSLGGEGAEEQFF
TRBV19	TRBD2	TRBJ2-5	-	TGTGCCAGTAGTCCCGGGGGGCGGGAGGGAGAGACCCAGTACTTC	CASSPGGREGETQYF
TRBV9	-	TRBJ1-2	-	TGTGCCAGCAGCGGCCTAGTCTATGGCTACACCTTC	CASSGLVYGYTF
TRBV7-2	-	TRBJ1-1	-	TGTGCCAGCAGGAAAAGACCAGGCGCTTTCTTT	CASRKRPGAFF
TRBV19	TRBD2	TRBJ2-3	once	TGTGCCAGTAGTGGACTAGCGGGAGACGGGGATACGCAGTATTTT	CASSGLAGDGDTQYF
TRBV27	-	TRBJ1-5	-	TGTGCCAGCAGTTTATCGGCCGGGGGCAATCAGCCCCAGCATTTT	CASSLSAGGNQPQHF
TRBV4-1	-	TRBJ2-2	-	TGCGCCAGCAGCCGGTTACGGGTGGGCACCGGGGAGCTGTTTTTT	CASSRLRVGTGELFF
TRBV12-1	-	TRBJ1-1	-	TGTGCCAGCAGCTCGGGACAGCAGAACACTGAAGCTTTCTTT	CASSSGQQNTEAFF
TRBV30	-	TRBJ1-5	-	TGTGCCTGGAGTGAAATAGAGAGCAATCAGCCCCAGCATTTT	CAWSEIESNQPQHF
TRBV5-6	TRBD1	TRBJ2-2	-	TGTGCCAGCATCCTTGGTGTCAGGGGGTCCTCCGGGGAGCTGTTTTTT	CASILGVRGSSGELFF
TRBV4-3	-	TRBJ2-5	-	TGCGCCAGCAGCGGGACACTACAAGAGACCCAGTACTTC	CASSGTLQETQYF
TRBV19	TRBD1	TRBJ2-3	-	TGTGCCAGTAGTGCCTACAGGGGGTTTGGCACAGATACGCAGTATTTT	CASSAYRGFGTDTQYF
TRBV28	TRBD2	TRBJ2-2	-	TGTGCCAGCTTGGAGGTCGGGGCTAGCGGGAGTGGGAACACCGGGGAGCTGTTTTTT	CASLEVGASGSGNTGELFF
TRBV19	TRBD2	TRBJ2-1	-	TGTGCCAGTAGTTTTCTCTACACTGGCGGGAGGATCGGGAATGAGCAGTTCTTC	CASSFLYTGGRIGNEQFF
TRBV4-3	-	TRBJ2-5	-	TGCGCCAGCAGCCAAGCCACAGTCCAAGAGACCCAGTACTTC	CASSQATVQETQYF
TRBV11-2	-	TRBJ1-6	-	TGTGCCAGCAGCTTAGATTGGAGTGGGGGGGTTTCCACGCCACCCCTCCACTTT	CASSLDWSGGVSTPPLHF
TRBV24-1	TRBD2	TRBJ2-2	-	TGTGCCACCAGTGACTCCCGCGGGAGGAACACCGGGGAGCTGTTTTTT	CATSDSRGRNTGELFF
TRBV7-2	TRBD2	TRBJ2-3	-	TGTGCCAGCAGCTTCGATACTAGCGGCGGCACAGATACGCAGTATTTT	CASSFDTSGGTDTQYF
TRBV4-3	-	TRBJ2-3	-	TGCGCCAGCAGCCCTGACAGAGTCAGCACAGATACGCAGTATTTT	CASSPDRVSTDTQYF
TRBV2	-	TRBJ2-5	-	TGTGCCAGCACCATCACGAGAGGGGGAGAGACCCAGTACTTC	CASTITRGGETQYF
TRBV21-1	-	TRBJ2-5	-	TGTGCCAGCAGCCCCCGGAGGGTGGCGCCCAGGAGTTGTGAGACCCAGTACTTC	CASSPRRVAPRSCETQYF
TRBV7-2	-	TRBJ2-5	-	TGTGCCAGCAGTCTTGACAGAGCCCATGAGACCCAGTACTTC	CASSLDRAHETQYF
TRBV7-8	TRBD2	TRBJ2-1	-	TGTGCCAGCAGCTTAGCGCTGGGGCGGGAGGTGAACAATGAGCAGTTCTTC	CASSLALGREVNNEQFF
TRBV12-3/TRBV12-4	TRBD1	TRBJ1-1	-	TGTGCCAGCAGTTCGGAGACAGGGGTAGAAGCTTTCTTT	CASSSETGVEAFF
TRBV19	TRBD1	TRBJ1-2	-	TGTGCCAGTAGTTTATCAAGACAGGGCGCTGGCTACACCTTC	CASSLSRQGAGYTF
TRBV29-1	TRBD2	TRBJ2-5	-	TGCAGCGTAGCCGGGACTAGCGGACGTCGTTCGCTTAAAGAGACCCAGTACTTC	CSVAGTSGRRSLKETQYF
TRBV5-1	-	TRBJ1-5	-	TGCGCCAGCAGCCCGGACGGGGGGGGTCAGCCCCAGCATTTT	CASSPDGGGQPQHF
TRBV12-3/TRBV12-4	TRBD1	TRBJ1-2	-	TGTGCCAGCAGCGGGACAGGGTCCTATGGCTACACCTTC	CASSGTGSYGYTF
TRBV24-1	TRBD1	TRBJ2-1	-	TGTGCCACCAGTGATTTTTGGGACAGTTACAATGAGCAGTTCTTC	CATSDFWDSYNEQFF
TRBV7-9	-	TRBJ1-1	-	TGTGCCAGCAGGCCGAATCTGGGGAAAGGGGACACTGAAGCTTTCTTT	CASRPNLGKGDTEAFF
TRBV2	-	TRBJ1-1	-	TGTGCCAGCAGGAGTCAACCGCGGGGGAACACTGAAGCTTTCTTT	CASRSQPRGNTEAFF
TRBV10-3	-	TRBJ1-2	-	TGTGCCACCCGGACCGGGGACTATGGCTACACCTTC	CATRTGDYGYTF
TRBV5-4	-	TRBJ1-5	-	TGTGCCAGCAGCTTGACCCGAGGCGGGAGAGTCAATCAGCCCCAGCATTTT	CASSLTRGGRVNQPQHF
TRBV29-1	-	TRBJ2-5	-	TGCAGCGTTGAAGGTTGGAGGGATACCCAGTACTTC	CSVEGWRDTQYF
TRBV14	TRBD2	TRBJ2-2	-	TGTGCCAGCAGCCAAGATTCAACTAGCGGGATCACCGGGGAGCTGTTTTTT	CASSQDSTSGITGELFF
TRBV6-5	-	TRBJ2-3	-	TGTGCCAGCAGTTGGAGAAGGGGGGATACGCAGTATTTT	CASSWRRGDTQYF
TRBV19	TRBD2	TRBJ2-3	-	TGTGCCAGTAGTATTAAACTAGCGGGATGGGATACGCAGTATTTT	CASSIKLAGWDTQYF
TRBV10-3	TRBD2	TRBJ2-1	-	TGTGCCATCAGTGAGTCGGGTGGGACTACGCCGCAGTTCTTC	CAISESGGTTPQFF
TRBV12-3/TRBV12-4	TRBD1	TRBJ2-5	once	TGTGCCAGCAGTCAAGACAGGGATGAGACCCAGTACTTC	CASSQDRDETQYF
TRBV30	-	TRBJ1-2	-	TGTGCCTCCCTCGGTATTGGCTACACCTTC	CASLGIGYTF
TRBV10-1	-	TRBJ2-2	-	TGCGCCAGCAGGGGAGACACCGGGGAGCTGTTTTTT	CASRGDTGELFF
TRBV18	-	TRBJ2-2	-	TGTGCCAGCTCACCTTCTGGTGGCGGGGACGGTCCCGGGGAGCTGTTTTTT	CASSPSGGGDGPGELFF
TRBV6-5	-	TRBJ1-4	-	TGTGCCAGCAGAAACCGGGTCTCACTCGGTGAAAAACTGTTTTTT	CASRNRVSLGEKLFF
TRBV7-2	-	TRBJ2-1	-	TGTGCCAGCAGCTTAGGGGCAGGGCCCTACAATGAGCAGTTCTTC	CASSLGAGPYNEQFF
TRBV19	-	TRBJ1-1	once	TGTGCCTCGGGGTTCGCTGAAGCTTTCTTT	CASGFAEAFF
TRBV11-2	-	TRBJ1-2	-	TGTGCCAGCAGCTTAGGAAAGGGGCTGGGCTATGGCTACACCTTC	CASSLGKGLGYGYTF
TRBV5-4	-	TRBJ2-3	-	TGTGCCAGCAGGCCGGACAGCTACACAGATACGCAGTATTTT	CASRPDSYTDTQYF
TRBV12-5	-	TRBJ2-2	-	TGTGCTAGTGGTTTGCTCCTTCCTAGAATCACCGGGGAGCTGTTTTTT	CASGLLLPRITGELFF
TRBV2	-	TRBJ1-1	once	TGTGCCAGCATCCGTAGGGGCATGAACACTGAAGCTTTCTTT	CASIRRGMNTEAFF
TRBV6-4	-	TRBJ1-1	once	TGTGCCAGCAGCGCACAGGGAGACACTGAAGCTTTCTTT	CASSAQGDTEAFF